The 9 T cell receptor beta chains below come from one sample, sequenced in a study of shared clonotypes between healthy human individuals. Produced via immunoSEQ multiplex PCR; TCRdb's table is partial and in-frame only. The sample gives 550,000 to 800,000 clones, 90% of which show up once; 30% to 40% is in the top ten. The material sequenced was memory CD8+ T cells from PBMCs. Subset here: CD45RO+ cells pooled with CCR7-negative TemRA cells. The origin of the receptors is a young man in good health. Some clones in this sample may be carry-over from other donors' samples.

V is TRBV11-2 and J is TRBJ2-7, with D possibly TRBD2 on 5 matching bases. Trimming left V 4 bases short and J 0 bases short, with 10 bases between. The CDR3 consists of 14 residues. Per germline, CDR1 SGHAT and CDR2 FQNNGV. In DNA, the CDR3 is TGTGCCAGCAGCTCTCCGGGAAGCTCCTACGAGCAGTACTTC. This gives the protein CASSSPGSSYEQYF.

CDR3 bases: TGCGCCAGCAGCTCGGGACTAGCGCCAAACAATGAGCAGTTCTTC. This translates into CASSSGLAPNNEQFF. The chain uses TRBV5-1 and TRBJ2-1; 10 bases line up with TRBD2. V shed 3 bases and J 5 bases; nucleotides not matched to a gene: 5. Germline-derived CDR1 and CDR2 are SGHRS and YFSETQ. This CDR3 region has 15 residues.

The DNA of the CDR3 is TGTGCCAGCAGTTGGAGGACCCTTAATTACGAGCAGTACTTC. This translates into CASSWRTLNYEQYF. The genes are TRBV28 and TRBJ2-7; D perhaps matches TRBD2 (5 bases). The CDR3 is 14 residues long. The germline V and J ends were trimmed by 4 bases and 4 bases, with 14 bases remaining between them. CDR1 and CDR2 from the germline V gene are MDHEN and SYDVKM. Full variable domain (remainder filled in from reference TRBV28 and TRBJ2-7): DVKVTQSSRYLVKRTGEKVFLECVQDMDHENMFWYRQDPGLGLRLIYFSYDVKMKEKGDIPEGYSVSREKKERFSLILESASTNQTSMYLCASSWRTLNYEQYFGPGTRLTVT.

The chain combines TRBV7-9 with TRBJ1-1; 7 nucleotides align to TRBD1. Germline lookup yields CDR1 SEHNR and CDR2 FQNEAQ (reference sequence). Trimming at V came to 1 base and at J to 4 bases, leaving 15 bases not matched to a gene. The CDR3 is made up of 18 amino acids. The CDR3 coding sequence is TGTGCCAGCAGCTTAGGTTGGGCGGCAGGGGGTACGGGCACTGAAGCTTTCTTT. It specifies CASSLGWAAGGTGTEAFF.

The chain uses TRBV7-8 and TRBJ2-1, with a tentative D call TRBD2 (6 bases). The V end was cut by 5 bases, the J end by 2 bases, with 13 bases between. Per the germline V gene, CDR1 is SGHVS and CDR2 is FQNEAQ. CDR3 size: 15 residues. The CDR3, as DNA: TGTGCCAGCAGCCTTAATGTAGCGGCCTACAATGAGCAGTTCTTC. Amino acids: CASSLNVAAYNEQFF.

J is TRBJ2-3 and V is TRBV4-1; 10 bases match TRBD2. This CDR3 has 18 residues. V lost 4 bases to trimming and J lost 3 bases; unmatched junction nucleotides: 13. Germline-derived CDR1 and CDR2 are MGHRA and YSYEKL. The CDR3 bases are TGCGCCAGCAGCCCCAGCTCCCACGGGACTAGCGCTACAGATACGCAGTATTTT. Amino acid sequence: CASSPSSHGTSATDTQYF.

This rearrangement joins TRBV10-2 to TRBJ2-1, with 7 bases aligning to TRBD2. The CDR3 extends over 17 amino acids. The junction had 10 bases not matched to a gene; V was cut back by 1 base and J by 4 bases. Per germline, CDR1 WSHSY and CDR2 SAAADI. CDR3: CASSELHRDYLYNEQFF. CDR3 nucleotide sequence: TGCGCCAGCAGTGAGTTACACCGGGACTACCTTTACAATGAGCAGTTCTTC.

The V call is TRBV7-8, the J call TRBJ2-1, with D perhaps TRBD2 (5 bases). The germline V and J ends were trimmed by 0 bases and 4 bases, with 10 bases remaining between them. The germline V gene has CDR1 SGHVS and CDR2 FQNEAQ. This CDR3 has 15 amino acids. The CDR3 bases are TGTGCCAGCAGCTTAGCCCTCGGGGTTTACAATGAGCAGTTCTTC. It codes for CASSLALGVYNEQFF. Combining the CDR3 with reference TRBV7-8 and TRBJ2-1 gives the whole variable domain GAGVSQSPRYKVAKRGQDVALRCDPISGHVSLFWYQQALGQGPEFLTYFQNEAQLDKSGLPSDRFFAERPEGSVSTLKIQRTQQEDSAVYLCASSLALGVYNEQFFGPGTRLTVL.

V is TRBV27 and J is TRBJ1-1; 7 bases are shared with TRBD1. The ends lost 1 base at V and 4 bases at J; junction bases unmatched: 3. Per the germline V gene, CDR1 is MNHEY and CDR2 is SMNVEV (reference sequence). This CDR3 has 14 residues. Written as DNA, the CDR3 is TGTGCCAGCAGTTTATTCCAGGGGGTCACTGAAGCTTTCTTT. It is translated as CASSLFQGVTEAFF.